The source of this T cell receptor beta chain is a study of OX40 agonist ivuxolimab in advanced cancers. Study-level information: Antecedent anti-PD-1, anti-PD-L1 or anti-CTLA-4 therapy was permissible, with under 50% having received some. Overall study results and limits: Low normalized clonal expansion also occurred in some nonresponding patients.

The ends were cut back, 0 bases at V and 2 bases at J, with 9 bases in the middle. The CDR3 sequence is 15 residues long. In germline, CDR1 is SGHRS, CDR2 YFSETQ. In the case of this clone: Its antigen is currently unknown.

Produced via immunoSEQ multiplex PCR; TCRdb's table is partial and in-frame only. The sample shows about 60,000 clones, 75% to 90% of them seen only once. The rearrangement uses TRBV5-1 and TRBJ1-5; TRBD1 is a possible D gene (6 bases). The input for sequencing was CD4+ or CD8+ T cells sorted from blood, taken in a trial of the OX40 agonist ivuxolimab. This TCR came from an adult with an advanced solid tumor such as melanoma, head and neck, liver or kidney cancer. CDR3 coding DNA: TGCGCCAGCAGCTTGGGGGGGGCGCGCAATCAGCCCCAGCATTTT. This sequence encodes CASSLGGARNQPQHF.